This note documents a single T cell receptor (beta chain) sequence. These data are taken from a study of CD8+CD57+ T cells in acquired aplastic anemia. Trimming left V 6 bases short and J 6 bases short, with 17 bases between. The CDR3 is 14 amino acids. The TCR beta profiling, which covered VDJ combination and CDR3 sequence, was carried out using genomic DNA as the template. From the reads, TCRdb called clonotypes with MiXCR, one entry per CDR3 protein. This sample has about 270,000 distinct CDR3 sequences, with around three fifths found just once. The sample consisted of sorted CD4+, CD8+, or CD8+CD57+ T cells (not recorded which) from PBMCs. The source of this sequence is a human donor with severe aplastic anemia or a healthy control (not recorded which). The chain recombines TRBV12-3 or TRBV12-4 with TRBJ1-1; D is uncertain. The CDR3 spells CASRTPGVLAEAFF. The CDR3 coding sequence is TGTGCCAGCAGAACGCCGGGAGTATTAGCTGAAGCTTTCTTT.